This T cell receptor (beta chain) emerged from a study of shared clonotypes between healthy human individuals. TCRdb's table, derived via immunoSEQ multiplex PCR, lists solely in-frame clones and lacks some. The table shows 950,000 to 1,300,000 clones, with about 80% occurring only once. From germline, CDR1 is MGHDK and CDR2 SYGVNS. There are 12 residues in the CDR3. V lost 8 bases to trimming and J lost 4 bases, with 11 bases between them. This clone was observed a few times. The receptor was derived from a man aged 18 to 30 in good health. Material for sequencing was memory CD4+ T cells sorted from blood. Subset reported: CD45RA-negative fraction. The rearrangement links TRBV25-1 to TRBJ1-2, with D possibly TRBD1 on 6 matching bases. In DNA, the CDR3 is TGTGCCAGCTCCGGACAGCTCTATGGCTACACCTTC. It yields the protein CASSGQLYGYTF.